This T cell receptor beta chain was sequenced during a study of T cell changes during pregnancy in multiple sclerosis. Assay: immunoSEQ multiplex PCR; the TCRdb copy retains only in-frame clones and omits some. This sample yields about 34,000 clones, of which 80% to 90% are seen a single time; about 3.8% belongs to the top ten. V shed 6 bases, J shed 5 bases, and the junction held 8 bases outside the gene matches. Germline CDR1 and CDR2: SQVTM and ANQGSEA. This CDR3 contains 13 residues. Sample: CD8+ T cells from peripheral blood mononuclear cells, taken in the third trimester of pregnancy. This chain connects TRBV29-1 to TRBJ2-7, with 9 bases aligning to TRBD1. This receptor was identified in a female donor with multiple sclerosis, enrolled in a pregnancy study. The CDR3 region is CSVIGQGRNEQYF. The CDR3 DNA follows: TGCAGCGTCATCGGACAGGGGCGTAACGAGCAGTACTTC.